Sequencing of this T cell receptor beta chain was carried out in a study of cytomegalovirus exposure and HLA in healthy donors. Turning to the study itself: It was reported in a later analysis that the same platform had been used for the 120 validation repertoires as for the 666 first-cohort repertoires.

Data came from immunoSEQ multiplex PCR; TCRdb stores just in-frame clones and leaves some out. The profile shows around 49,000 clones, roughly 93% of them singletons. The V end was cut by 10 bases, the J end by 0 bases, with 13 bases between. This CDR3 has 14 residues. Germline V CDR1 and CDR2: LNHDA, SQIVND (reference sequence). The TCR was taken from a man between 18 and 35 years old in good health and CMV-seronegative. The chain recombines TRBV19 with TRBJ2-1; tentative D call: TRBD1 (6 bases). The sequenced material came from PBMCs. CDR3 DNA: TGTGCCACTACCGACAGGAGCTCCTACAATGAGCAGTTCTTC. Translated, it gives CATTDRSSYNEQFF.